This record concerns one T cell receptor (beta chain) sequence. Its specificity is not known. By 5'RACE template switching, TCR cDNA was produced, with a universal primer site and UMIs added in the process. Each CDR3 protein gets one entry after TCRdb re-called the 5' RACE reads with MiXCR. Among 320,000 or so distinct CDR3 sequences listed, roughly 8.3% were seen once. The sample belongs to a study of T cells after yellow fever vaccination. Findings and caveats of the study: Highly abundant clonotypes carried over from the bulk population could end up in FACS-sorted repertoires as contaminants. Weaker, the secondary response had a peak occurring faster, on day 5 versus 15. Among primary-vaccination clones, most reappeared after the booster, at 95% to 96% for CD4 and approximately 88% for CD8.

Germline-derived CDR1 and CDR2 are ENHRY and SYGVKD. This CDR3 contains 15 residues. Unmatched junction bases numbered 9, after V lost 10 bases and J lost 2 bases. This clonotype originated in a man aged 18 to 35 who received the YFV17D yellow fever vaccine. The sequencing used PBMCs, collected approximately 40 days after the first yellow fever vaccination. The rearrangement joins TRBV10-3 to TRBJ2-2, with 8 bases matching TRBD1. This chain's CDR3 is CATRGDRGNTGELFF. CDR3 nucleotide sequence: TGTGCCACACGAGGAGACAGGGGTAACACCGGGGAGCTGTTTTTT.